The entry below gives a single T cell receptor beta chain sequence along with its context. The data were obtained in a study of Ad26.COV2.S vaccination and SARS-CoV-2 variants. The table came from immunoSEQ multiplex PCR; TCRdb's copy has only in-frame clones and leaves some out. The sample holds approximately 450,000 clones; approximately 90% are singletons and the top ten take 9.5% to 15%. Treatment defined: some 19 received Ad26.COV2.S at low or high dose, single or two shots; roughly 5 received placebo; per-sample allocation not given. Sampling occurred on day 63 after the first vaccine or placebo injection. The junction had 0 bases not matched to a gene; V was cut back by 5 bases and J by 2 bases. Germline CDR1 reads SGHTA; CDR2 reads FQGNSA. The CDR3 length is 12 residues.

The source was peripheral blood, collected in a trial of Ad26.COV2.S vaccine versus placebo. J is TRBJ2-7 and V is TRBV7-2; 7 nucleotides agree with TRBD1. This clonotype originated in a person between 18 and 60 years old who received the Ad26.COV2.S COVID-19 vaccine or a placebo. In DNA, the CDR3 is TGTGCCAGCAGCCAGGGGGCCTACGAGCAGTACTTC. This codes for CASSQGAYEQYF.